The clone carrying this T cell receptor beta chain was seen a handful of times. Its antigen is unknown. The data belong to a study of response to subunit inactivated influenza vaccine. Points from the study as a whole: The authors suggested that few new T cells are recruited per seasonal influenza vaccination.

The CDR3 totals 12 residues. V shed 1 base and J shed 13 bases, with 11 bases lying between them. Germline CDR1 and CDR2: SGHTA and FQGNSA. TCRdb analysed the RT-PCR reads with MiXCR anew, one entry per CDR3 protein. This table has 500,000 to 750,000 distinct CDR3 sequences, 12% to 15% appearing once. The chain employs TRBV7-2 and TRBJ2-1; no reliable D call. This sequence was found in a man aged 45-65 years who received an inactivated influenza vaccine. The starting material was PBMCs from blood, obtained 11 to 12 days after vaccination. DNA of the CDR3: TGTGCCAGCAGCTTAGAGTCGGGTAGTCAGTTCTTC. It translates to CASSLESGSQFF.